The 26 T cell receptor beta chains given below trace back to one sample, sequenced in a study of cytomegalovirus exposure and HLA in healthy donors. It was with 60 Vbeta and 13 Jbeta primers that the PCR ran. TCRdb's table, derived via immunoSEQ multiplex PCR, lists solely in-frame clones and lacks some. The table shows approximately 180,000 clones, with about 13% occurring only once. Sequenced sample: PBMCs. The receptors stem from a man aged 50 to 60 in good health and CMV-seropositive.

This clone came up a few times. The chain carries TRBV4-3 and TRBJ2-3, with 10 bases identical to TRBD2. The V and J ends lost 4 bases and 3 bases, in that order; junction bases with no gene match: 7. CDR1 and CDR2 from the germline V gene are LGHNA and YSLEER. There are 16 residues in the CDR3. The CDR3 is CASSPQAGGPTDTQYF. CDR3 coding DNA: TGCGCCAGCAGCCCTCAAGCGGGGGGGCCGACAGATACGCAGTATTTT.

This clone came up a few times. Germline is not matched at one junction end, which may reflect a read error. The chain employs TRBV2 and TRBJ1-2, with D uncertain. The CDR3 has 10 amino acids. The germline CDR1 and CDR2 sequences are SNHLY and FYNNEI. The chain's CDR3 is CASSEVSASF. The CDR3 DNA reads as TGTGCCAGCAGTGAAGTGTCGGCTAGTTTC.

This clone was seen more than once but under ten times. The gene calls are TRBV5-4 and TRBJ1-2; D uncertain. From germline, CDR1 is SGHNT and CDR2 YYREEE (reference sequence). The CDR3 is made up of 15 amino acids. V dropped 0 bases and J dropped 2 bases, with 11 bases sitting between them. The CDR3, as DNA: TGTGCCAGCAGCTTGGGATGGGAGGGCAACTATGGCTACACCTTC. It is translated as CASSLGWEGNYGYTF.

This clone was seen more than once but under ten times. This chain connects TRBV9 to TRBJ2-5, with 7 bases fitting TRBD2. The J segment lost 3 bases and the V segment lost 0 bases, leaving 5 bases of the junction unmatched. In germline, CDR1 is SGDLS, CDR2 YYNGEE. This CDR3 region has 15 residues. The CDR3: CASSVAGGMKETQYF. CDR3 DNA: TGTGCCAGCAGCGTAGCGGGGGGAATGAAAGAGACCCAGTACTTC. The full variable domain, rest sourced from reference TRBV9 and TRBJ2-5, is DSGVTQTPKHLITATGQRVTLRCSPRSGDLSVYWYQQSLDQGLQFLIQYYNGEERAKGNILERFSAQQFPDLHSELNLSSLELGDSALYFCASSVAGGMKETQYFGPGTRLLVL.

This sequence joins TRBV7-9 and TRBJ1-2; no definite D call. Trimming stripped 6 bases from V and 7 bases from J, with 15 bases between. Germline-derived CDR1 and CDR2 are SEHNR and FQNEAQ (reference sequence). The length of the CDR3 is 13 residues. CDR3 bases: TGTGCCAGCAGAAAGAGGGAGTTCTGTGGCTACACCTTC. The encoded protein is CASRKREFCGYTF.

This clone was counted between two and nine times. The chain combines TRBV7-8 with TRBJ1-1, with a weak D call TRBD1 (6 bases). Germline CDR1 SGHVS, CDR2 FQNEAQ. This CDR3 contains 14 residues. With 5 bases removed from V and 3 bases from J, the gap between germline ends came to 13 bases. As DNA, the CDR3 is TGTGCCAGCAGCCACAGAGGGGGAGACACTGAAGCTTTCTTT. Its translation: CASSHRGGDTEAFF.

Note on this clone: A read error is the likely source, as a far larger clone sits one nucleotide away. The V and J genes are TRBV14 and TRBJ1-6, with a tentative D call TRBD1 (5 bases). This CDR3 has 16 residues. V dropped 0 bases and J dropped 10 bases, with 16 bases sitting between them. CDR1 and CDR2 from the germline V gene are SGHDN and FVKESK. For the CDR3, the DNA is TGTGCCAGCAGCCAAGATTGGGCAGGGTTAAGGTCACCCCTCCACTTT. It is translated as CASSQDWAGLRSPLHF.

Only a few counts were recorded for this clone. Other nucleotide sequences in the sample specify the same CDR3. This chain joins TRBV9 and TRBJ2-3, with 13 bases matching TRBD2. The CDR3 is made up of 17 amino acids. Germline-derived CDR1 and CDR2 are SGDLS and YYNGEE. Trimming took 1 base from V and 2 from J; bases not matched to a gene: 4. The chain's CDR3 is CASSVTSGGAITDTQYF. CDR3 coding DNA: TGTGCCAGCAGCGTAACTAGCGGGGGGGCGATCACAGATACGCAGTATTTT.

In its sample, this clone was seen a few times. The rearrangement links TRBV4-1 to TRBJ2-5; a weak D match, TRBD1 (6 bases). Judging by the DNA end, TRBJ2-7 fits better; the J call may be wrong. CDR1 and CDR2 from the germline V gene are MGHRA and YSYEKL. This CDR3 is built from 18 residues. CDR3 protein: CASSHRWGQALTFYEQYF. The CDR3 nucleotides are TGCGCCAGCAGCCACCGATGGGGACAAGCCCTTACGTTCTACGAGCAGTACTTC.

The chain combines TRBV5-8 with TRBJ2-3; possibly TRBD1 for D (5 bases). The V end lost 0 bases, the J end lost 4 bases, and 15 bases lay between the germline ends. The CDR3 loop spans 16 amino acids. The V gene's germline CDR1 is SGHTS and CDR2 YDEGEE. CDR3 sequence: CASSLEAQARADTQYF. CDR3 nucleotide sequence: TGTGCCAGCAGCTTGGAGGCGCAAGCCAGGGCAGATACGCAGTATTTT.

The chain joins TRBV4-2 to TRBJ2-3; 7 bases fit TRBD2. Germline V gives CDR1 LGHNA, CDR2 YNFKEQ. The CDR3 spans 18 residues. Trimming removed 0 bases from V and 6 bases from J; junction bases left unmatched: 15. The CDR3 DNA reads as TGTGCCAGCAGCCAAGAACCTTCGGGGGGATGGAGTGTTGATACGCAGTATTTT. This translates into CASSQEPSGGWSVDTQYF.

A few counts support this clone. The chain is built from TRBV10-2 and TRBJ1-3; no reliable D call. V shed 5 bases and J shed 0 bases, with 8 bases lying between them. The CDR3 consists of 14 residues. Germline loops: CDR1 WSHSY, CDR2 SAAADI. CDR3 sequence: CASSSQISGNTIYF. The CDR3 DNA reads TGCGCCAGCAGTTCTCAGATCTCTGGAAACACCATATATTTT.

J is TRBJ2-5 and V is TRBV7-2; D gene uncertain. V lost 3 bases and J 5 bases, leaving 4 bases between the germline ends. Looked up from germline, CDR1 is SGHTA and CDR2 is FQGNSA. The CDR3 spans 11 residues. The CDR3 DNA sequence: TGTGCCAGCAGCTTCCGGGAGACCCAGTACTTC. Residues: CASSFRETQYF.

This clone showed up just a few times. The chain recombines TRBV11-2 with TRBJ2-7; D uncertain. V was cut by 5 bases and J by 0 bases, with 17 bases left in between. This CDR3 spans 16 amino acids. Germline CDR1 SGHAT, CDR2 FQNNGV. The CDR3 nucleotides are TGTGCCAGCAGCCCCGCCCCCACCAGGATCTCCTACGAGCAGTACGTC. It encodes CASSPAPTRISYEQYV.

The chain is built from TRBV6-1 and TRBJ1-2; the match to TRBD1 covers 7 bases. V dropped 6 bases and J dropped 5; count of bases not matched to a gene: 9. CDR1 and CDR2 from the germline V gene are MNHNS and SASEGT. This CDR3 is 14 amino acids long. For the CDR3, the DNA is TGTGCCAGCAGAACCTTCGGGACAGCGTATGGCTACACCTTC. It yields the protein CASRTFGTAYGYTF.

This clone was detected only once. Additional DNA sequences in this sample encode the identical CDR3. V and J are TRBV6-6 and TRBJ1-5; the D gene is possibly TRBD1 (5 bases). Germline loops: CDR1 MNHNY, CDR2 SVGAGI (reference sequence). V lost 4 bases to trimming and J lost 7 bases, with 8 bases between them. The CDR3 extends over 12 amino acids. The CDR3 nucleotides read TGTGCCAGCAGTTTCAGGGTCCAGCCCCAGCATTTT. Translated: CASSFRVQPQHF.

V gene TRBV18 combines with J gene TRBJ2-3; D is perhaps TRBD1 (5 bases). Germline V gene data show CDR1 as KGHSH and CDR2 as LQKENI. The V end was cut by 3 bases, the J end by 4 bases, with 14 bases between. The CDR3 consists of 15 residues. As DNA, the CDR3 is TGTGCCAGCTCACCCGTTCAGGGTGTTGCAGATACGCAGTATTTT. Translating it yields CASSPVQGVADTQYF.

The rearrangement links TRBV19 to TRBJ1-5; D might be TRBD1 (6 bases). This CDR3 contains 15 residues. The V and J ends lost 7 bases and 3 bases respectively, with 16 bases between them. Germline values: CDR1 LNHDA, CDR2 SQIVND (reference sequence). In nucleotides, the CDR3 is TGTGCCAGTATTTCAGACAGGTCTTTCAATCAGCCCCAGCATTTT. This encodes CASISDRSFNQPQHF.

This clone was observed a handful of times. The chain is built from TRBV11-3 and TRBJ2-7, with a possible D match to TRBD2 (6 bases). Trimming left V 10 bases short and J 0 bases short, with 10 bases between. The CDR3 loop spans 12 amino acids. The germline V gene encodes CDR1 SGHNT and CDR2 YENEEA. As DNA, the CDR3 is TGTGCCACGGCGGGGCTCTCCTACGAGCAGTACTTC. Its protein is CATAGLSYEQYF.

This clone was observed a few times. The CDR3 loop is CASSPRNSLGTEAFF. The DNA for the CDR3 is TGCGCCAGCAGCCCTAGAAACTCCCTTGGCACTGAAGCTTTCTTT. V gene TRBV5-1 combines with J gene TRBJ1-1; D gene uncertain. This CDR3 contains 15 residues. The germline CDR1 and CDR2 sequences are SGHRS and YFSETQ. With 4 bases removed from V and 4 bases from J, the gap between germline ends came to 17 bases.

This clone turned up a few times. This chain connects TRBV19 to TRBJ2-2; possible D gene TRBD1, 8 bases. Germline CDR1 and CDR2: LNHDA and SQIVND (reference sequence). The CDR3 contains 16 residues. The V end was cut by 3 bases, the J end by 6 bases, with 17 bases between. The CDR3 DNA is TGTGCCAGTAGTATGGGTCAGGGGGCGGGAGCCGGGGAGCTGTTTTTT. This codes for CASSMGQGAGAGELFF.

The rearrangement joins TRBV4-1 to TRBJ2-5, with D possibly TRBD1 on 6 matching bases. The CDR3 is made up of 18 amino acids. Germline V CDR1 and CDR2: MGHRA, YSYEKL. The germline V and J ends were trimmed by 0 bases and 1 base, with 18 bases remaining between them. CDR3 loop: CASSQEQAGTHFQETQYF. DNA for the CDR3: TGCGCCAGCAGCCAAGAACAAGCCGGGACACACTTCCAAGAGACCCAGTACTTC.

This chain links TRBV11-3 with TRBJ1-2, with TRBD1 identical over 8 bases. The CDR3 is 15 amino acids. Germline assignment: CDR1 SGHNT and CDR2 YENEEA. The V segment lost 5 bases and the J segment 0 bases; nucleotides outside the gene matches: 5. CDR3 sequence (DNA): TGTGCCAGCAGCCCCGGGACAGGACCTAACTATGGCTACACCTTC. This gives the protein CASSPGTGPNYGYTF.

The chain employs TRBV6-1 and TRBJ2-3; D is uncertain. Trimming left V 4 bases short and J 0 bases short, with 11 bases between. This CDR3 region has 15 residues. Germline CDR1 is MNHNS and CDR2 is SASEGT. CDR3 nucleotide sequence: TGTGCCAGCAGTGTTGACATAGTAAGCACAGATACGCAGTATTTT. Its translation is CASSVDIVSTDTQYF.

This chain joins TRBV7-2 and TRBJ2-7; 7 bases map to TRBD2. CDR1 SGHTA and CDR2 FQGNSA come from the germline V gene. V trimming: 1 base; J trimming: 4 bases; junction bases outside the gene matches: 7. The CDR3 is 15 residues long. This CDR3 reads CASSLGDGGLYEQYF. As DNA, the CDR3 is TGTGCCAGCAGCTTAGGGGACGGGGGGTTATACGAGCAGTACTTC.

The rearrangement joins TRBV19 to TRBJ1-6; 8 bases line up with TRBD1. Germline V gives CDR1 LNHDA, CDR2 SQIVND (reference sequence). The CDR3 has 15 residues. With V trimmed by 4 bases and J by 7 bases, 6 bases remained unmatched. The CDR3 DNA follows: TGTGCCAGTAGTACGACCGGACAGGGAAATTCACCCCTCCACTTT. It yields the protein CASSTTGQGNSPLHF. Full variable domain (remainder filled in from reference TRBV19 and TRBJ1-6): DGGITQSPKYLFRKEGQNVTLSCEQNLNHDAMYWYRQDPGQGLRLIYYSQIVNDFQKGDIAEGYSVSREKKESFPLTVTSAQKNPTAFYLCASSTTGQGNSPLHFGNGTRLTVT.